The text below deals with one TCR beta chain. Its matching antigen is unknown. Treatment of the sample: oral pan-JAK inhibitor, 5-10 mg twice daily. CDR3 size: 17 residues. Germline CDR1 SNHLY, CDR2 FYNNEI. The junction had 9 bases not matched to a gene; V was cut back by 4 bases and J by 0 bases. The record originates from a study of CD8+ T cells in alopecia areata. About the research overall: By percentage of affected scalp area, the severity of treated patients was scored.

cDNA serving as the sequencing template came from extracted, reverse transcribed RNA. The assay was immunoSEQ multiplex PCR, and TCRdb's table has in-frame clones only and misses some. The data contain tens of thousands of clones, approximately 29% of them singletons. General study points: The study found that many expanded lesional clones persisted in scalp and blood during tofacitinib. Scalp data also include sequences from resident alphabeta T cells of normal skin.

The sample here was CD8+ T cells sorted from blood, taken at week 4, from a patient treated with tofacitinib. The rearrangement links TRBV2 to TRBJ2-3, with TRBD2 identical over 8 bases. This clonotype was sampled from a human donor with alopecia areata. The CDR3, as DNA: TGTGCCAGCAGTGGCCCGACTAGCGTCGCTAGCACAGATACGCAGTATTTT. This translates into CASSGPTSVASTDTQYF.